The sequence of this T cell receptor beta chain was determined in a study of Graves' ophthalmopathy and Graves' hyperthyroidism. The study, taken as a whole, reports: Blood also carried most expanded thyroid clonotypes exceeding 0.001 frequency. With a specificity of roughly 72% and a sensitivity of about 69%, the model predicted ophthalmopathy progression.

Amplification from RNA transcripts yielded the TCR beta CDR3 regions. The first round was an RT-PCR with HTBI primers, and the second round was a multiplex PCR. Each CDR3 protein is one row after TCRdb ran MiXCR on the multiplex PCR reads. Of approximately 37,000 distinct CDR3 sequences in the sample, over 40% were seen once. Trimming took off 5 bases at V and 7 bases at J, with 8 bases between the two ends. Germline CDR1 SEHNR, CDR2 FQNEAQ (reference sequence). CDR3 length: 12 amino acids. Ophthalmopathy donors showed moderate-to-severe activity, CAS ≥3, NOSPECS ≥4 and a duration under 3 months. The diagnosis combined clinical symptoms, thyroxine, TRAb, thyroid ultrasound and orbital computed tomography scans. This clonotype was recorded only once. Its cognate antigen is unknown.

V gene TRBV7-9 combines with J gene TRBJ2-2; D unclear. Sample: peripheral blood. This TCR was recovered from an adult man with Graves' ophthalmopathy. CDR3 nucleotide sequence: TGTGCCAGCAGCCAAGTGGTCGGGGAGCTGTTTTTT. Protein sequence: CASSQVVGELFF.